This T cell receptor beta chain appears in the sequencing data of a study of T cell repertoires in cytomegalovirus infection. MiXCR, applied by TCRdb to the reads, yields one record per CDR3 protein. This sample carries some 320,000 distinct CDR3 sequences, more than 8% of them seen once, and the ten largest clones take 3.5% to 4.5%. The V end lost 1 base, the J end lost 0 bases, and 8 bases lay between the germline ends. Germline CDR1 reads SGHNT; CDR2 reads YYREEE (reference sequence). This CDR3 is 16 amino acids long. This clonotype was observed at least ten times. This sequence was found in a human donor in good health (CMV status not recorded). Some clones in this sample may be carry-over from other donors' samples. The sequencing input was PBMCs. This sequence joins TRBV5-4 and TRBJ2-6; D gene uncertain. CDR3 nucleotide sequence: TGTGCCAGCAGCTTGCTTCTGGACTCTGGGGCCAACGTCCTGACTTTC. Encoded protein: CASSLLLDSGANVLTF. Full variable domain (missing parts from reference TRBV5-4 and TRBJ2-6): ETGVTQSPTHLIKTRGQQVTLRCSSQSGHNTVSWYQQALGQGPQFIFQYYREEENGRGNFPPRFSGLQFPNYSSELNVNALELDDSALYLCASSLLLDSGANVLTFGAGSRLTVL.